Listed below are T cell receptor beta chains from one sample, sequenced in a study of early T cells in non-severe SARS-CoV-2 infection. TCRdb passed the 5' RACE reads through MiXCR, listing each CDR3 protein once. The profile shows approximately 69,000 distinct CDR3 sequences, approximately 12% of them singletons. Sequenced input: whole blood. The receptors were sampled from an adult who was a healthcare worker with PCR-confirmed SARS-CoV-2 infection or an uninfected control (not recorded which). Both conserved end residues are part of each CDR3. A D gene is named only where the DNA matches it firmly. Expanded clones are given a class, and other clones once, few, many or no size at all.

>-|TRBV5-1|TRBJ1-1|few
CASSEGHLNTEAFF
TGCGCCAGCAGCGAGGGACACCTTAACACTGAAGCTTTCTTT
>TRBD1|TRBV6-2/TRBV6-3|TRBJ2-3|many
CASSYGQGASRDTQYF
TGTGCCAGCAGTTACGGTCAGGGGGCGAGCAGGGATACGCAGTATTTT
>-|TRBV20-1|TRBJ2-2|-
CSANPAQTGELFF
TGCAGTGCCAACCCAGCACAGACCGGGGAGCTGTTTTTT
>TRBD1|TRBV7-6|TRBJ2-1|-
CASSSTGQGSYNEQFF
TGTGCCAGCAGCTCTACGGGACAGGGCTCCTACAATGAGCAGTTCTTC
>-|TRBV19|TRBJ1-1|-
CASTLPPGAFF
TGTGCCAGTACTCTCCCCCCCGGAGCTTTCTTT
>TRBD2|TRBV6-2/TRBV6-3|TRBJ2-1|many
CASSPGLGNSNEQFF
TGTGCCAGCAGTCCGGGACTAGGGAACTCCAATGAGCAGTTCTTC
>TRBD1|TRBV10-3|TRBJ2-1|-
CAMWDRGNNEQFF
TGTGCCATGTGGGACAGGGGAAACAATGAGCAGTTCTTC
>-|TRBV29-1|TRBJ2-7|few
CSVEPDARDEQYF
TGCAGCGTTGAGCCGGACGCCCGGGACGAGCAGTACTTC
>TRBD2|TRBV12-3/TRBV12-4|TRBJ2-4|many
CASSSGLARPKGDIQYF
TGTGCCAGCAGTTCCGGACTAGCAAGACCCAAGGGGGACATTCAGTACTTC
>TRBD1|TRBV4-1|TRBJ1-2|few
CASSQDSTGVTYGYTF
TGCGCCAGCAGCCAAGATTCGACAGGGGTTACCTATGGCTACACCTTC
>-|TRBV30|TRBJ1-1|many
CALFFRGGYTEAFF
TGTGCCTTATTTTTCAGGGGTGGGTACACTGAAGCTTTCTTT
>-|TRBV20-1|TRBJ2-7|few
CSVQGSYEQYF
TGCAGTGTGCAGGGATCCTACGAGCAGTACTTC
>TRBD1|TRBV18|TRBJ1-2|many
CASSPAGTGLSYTF
TGTGCCAGCTCACCAGCCGGGACAGGGCTTTCCTACACCTTC
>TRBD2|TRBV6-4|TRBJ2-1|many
CASSRDYHNEQFF
TGTGCCAGCAGCCGGGACTACCACAATGAGCAGTTCTTC
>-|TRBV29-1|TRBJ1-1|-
CSVEIGQMNTEAFF
TGCAGCGTTGAGATCGGACAGATGAACACTGAAGCTTTCTTT
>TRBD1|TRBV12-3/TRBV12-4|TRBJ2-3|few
CASSLSDRATDTQYF
TGTGCCAGCAGTTTATCCGACAGGGCCACAGATACGCAGTATTTT
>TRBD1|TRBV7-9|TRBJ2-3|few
CASRIDRDRSTDTQYF
TGTGCCAGCAGGATTGACAGGGACAGAAGCACAGATACGCAGTATTTT
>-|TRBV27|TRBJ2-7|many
CASSPQGLYEQYF
TGTGCCAGCAGCCCCCAGGGTCTGTACGAGCAGTACTTC
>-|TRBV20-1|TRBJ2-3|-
CSARVSGDGPDTQYF
TGCAGTGCTAGAGTATCAGGAGATGGGCCAGATACGCAGTATTTT
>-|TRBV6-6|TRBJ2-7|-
CASSYSWGSEQYF
TGTGCCAGCAGTTACTCGTGGGGGAGCGAGCAGTACTTC
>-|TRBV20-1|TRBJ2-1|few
CSARHFAYNEQFF
TGCAGTGCTAGACACTTCGCCTACAATGAGCAGTTCTTC
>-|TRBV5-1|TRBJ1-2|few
CASSHSRLGGLNYGYTF
TGCGCCAGCAGCCATTCCCGTCTTGGGGGCCTTAACTATGGCTACACCTTC
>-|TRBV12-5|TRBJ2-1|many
CASAPQINEQFF
TGTGCTAGTGCCCCGCAGATCAATGAGCAGTTCTTC
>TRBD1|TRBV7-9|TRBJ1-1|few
CASSSAGTVNTEAFF
TGTGCCAGCAGTTCCGCTGGGACAGTGAACACTGAAGCTTTCTTT
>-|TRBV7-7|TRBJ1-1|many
CASSHRMNTEAFF
TGTGCCAGCAGTCACCGGATGAACACTGAAGCTTTCTTT
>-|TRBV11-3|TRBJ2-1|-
CASSRDGYNEQFF
TGTGCCAGCAGTAGGGACGGCTACAATGAGCAGTTCTTC
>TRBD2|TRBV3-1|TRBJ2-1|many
CASSQDIRASGRTYNEQFF
TGTGCCAGCAGCCAAGACATTAGGGCTAGCGGGCGCACCTACAATGAGCAGTTCTTC
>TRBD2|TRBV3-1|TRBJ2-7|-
CASSQDLAGANEQYF
TGTGCCAGCAGCCAAGATCTAGCGGGAGCTAACGAGCAGTACTTC
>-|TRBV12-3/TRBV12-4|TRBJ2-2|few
CASRSQGSGELFF
TGTGCCAGCAGGTCACAGGGATCGGGGGAGCTGTTTTTT
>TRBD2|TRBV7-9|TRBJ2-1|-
CASSLTGLAGGAMNEQFF
TGTGCCAGCAGCTTAACGGGACTAGCGGGGGGTGCCATGAATGAGCAGTTCTTC
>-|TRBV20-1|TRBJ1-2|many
CSAREVLLGLNYGYTF
TGCAGTGCTAGGGAGGTTTTGCTCGGCCTTAACTATGGCTACACCTTC
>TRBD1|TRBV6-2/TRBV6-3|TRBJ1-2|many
CASSDSGQPGLDGYTF
TGTGCCAGCAGTGATTCGGGACAGCCCGGGTTGGATGGCTACACCTTC
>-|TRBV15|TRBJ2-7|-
CATSRVGYEQYF
TGTGCCACCAGCAGAGTCGGGTACGAGCAGTACTTC
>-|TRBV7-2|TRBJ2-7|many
CASSLVGGVVEQYF
TGTGCCAGCAGCTTAGTGGGCGGGGTTGTGGAGCAGTACTTC
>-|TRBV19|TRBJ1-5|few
CASLAAGSGHSQPQHF
TGTGCCAGTCTGGCGGCAGGAAGCGGGCATAGTCAGCCCCAGCATTTT
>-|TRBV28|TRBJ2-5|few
CASSAQETQYF
TGTGCCAGCAGTGCCCAGGAGACCCAGTACTTC